The rows below give T cell receptor beta chains drawn from one sample of a study of cytomegalovirus exposure and HLA in healthy donors. The assay was immunoSEQ multiplex PCR, and TCRdb's table has in-frame clones only and misses some. The sample lists some 150,000 clones; about 71% were seen once. Source material: PBMCs. The source is a woman aged 25 to 39 in good health and CMV-seronegative. CDR3s include the opening cysteine and the closing phenylalanine or tryptophan. D genes are given only for firm matches. Clone size, where shown, is once, few, many, or a class for clones that have expanded.

j_call clone_size cdr3_length v_call d_call cdr3_nt cdr3_aa
TRBJ2-7 NA 16 TRBV4-1 TRBD1 TGCGCCAGCAGCCAATGGACAGGGGGCCGGTTTGTCGAGCAGTACTTC CASSQWTGGRFVEQYF
TRBJ2-1 NA 17 TRBV9 TRBD2 TGTGCCAGCAGCGCCTCTAGCGGGGGGGCTTTTTACAATGAGCAGTTCTTC CASSASSGGAFYNEQFF
TRBJ1-5 NA 14 TRBV7-9 TRBD1 TGTGCCAGCAGCTTATTAGGGGGCCGGCAGCCCCAGCATTTT CASSLLGGRQPQHF
TRBJ1-1 NA 17 TRBV5-1 TRBD1 TGCGCCAGCAGCCAACCCCCCGGGACAGGGGTGAACACTGAAGCTTTCTTT CASSQPPGTGVNTEAFF
TRBJ1-1 once 10 TRBV20-1 NA TGCAGTCGAGGGAACACTGAAGCTTTCTTT CSRGNTEAFF
TRBJ1-2 NA 13 TRBV10-3 TRBD1 TGTGCCATCAGTGAGTGGTACAGGGGAGGCTACACCTTC CAISEWYRGGYTF
TRBJ2-2 NA 16 TRBV30 TRBD2 TGTGCCTGGAGGGCCACTAGCGGGAGGCACACCGGGGAGCTGTTTTTT CAWRATSGRHTGELFF
TRBJ2-1 few 13 TRBV29-1 TRBD2 TGCAGCGTTAGCCCTTCGGGGGGAAATGAGCAGTTCTTC CSVSPSGGNEQFF
TRBJ2-5 NA 17 TRBV4-1 TRBD2 TGCGCCAGCAGCCGAACTCCGGGACTAGCGAGGCAAGAGACCCAGTACTTC CASSRTPGLARQETQYF
TRBJ2-7 once 19 TRBV7-9 TRBD2 TGTGCCAGCAGCTTTTTACTAGCGGGAGTTGGAAAGACCCCGTACGAGCAGTACTTC CASSFLLAGVGKTPYEQYF
TRBJ2-1 few 12 TRBV30 TRBD2 TGTGCCTGGAACCGAGCGGGGGGCGAGCAGTTCTTC CAWNRAGGEQFF
TRBJ1-5 NA 18 TRBV2 TRBD1 TGTGCCAGCAGTCCCCCCCGGACAGGGATCGGTAACAATCAGCCCCAGCATTTT CASSPPRTGIGNNQPQHF
TRBJ2-3 once 15 TRBV5-1 NA TGCGCCAGCAGCTTGGACGGTAGTGGGCCGGATACGCAGTATTTT CASSLDGSGPDTQYF
TRBJ1-1 NA 13 TRBV27 NA TGTGCCAGCACCCCAGGGGTGAACACTGAAGCTTTCTTT CASTPGVNTEAFF
TRBJ1-2 NA 14 TRBV27 NA TGTGCCAGCAGTTTGGCAGGGAAGAGCTATGGCTACACCTTC CASSLAGKSYGYTF
TRBJ2-6 NA 14 TRBV29-1 NA TGCAGCACCTCTACCCCCTCTGGGGCCAACGTCCTGACTTTC CSTSTPSGANVLTF
TRBJ1-5 few 14 TRBV19 NA TGTGCCAGTAGTAGTGTGGGAGGCAATCAGCCCCAGCATTTT CASSSVGGNQPQHF
TRBJ1-2 NA 14 TRBV6-5 NA TGTGCCAGCAGTTACCAAGGAGGGCCCTATGGCTACACCTTC CASSYQGGPYGYTF
TRBJ2-1 NA 15 TRBV7-3 TRBD2 TGTGCCAGCAGCCGGTCTAGCGGGGGATACAATGAGCAGTTCTTC CASSRSSGGYNEQFF
TRBJ2-3 NA 14 TRBV9 NA TGTGCCAGCAGCGTAACAGGGAACCCAGATACGCAGTATTTT CASSVTGNPDTQYF
TRBJ1-1 NA 16 TRBV18 NA TGTGCCAGCTCACGGAATGTACAAGGGGCTGGCACTGAAGCTTTCTTT CASSRNVQGAGTEAFF
TRBJ1-2 NA 14 TRBV19 TRBD1 TGTGCCAGTAGTATCGACAAGGGGGCCCATGGCTACACCTTC CASSIDKGAHGYTF
TRBJ1-1 NA 16 TRBV4-1 NA TGCGCCAGCAGCCAAGTTCTAAAAGCCATGAACACTGAAGCTTTCTTT CASSQVLKAMNTEAFF
TRBJ2-7 NA 15 TRBV5-8 NA TGTGCCAGCAGCTTGGCGGGTGGGAGTGTCTACGAGCAGTACTTC CASSLAGGSVYEQYF
TRBJ1-1 few 13 TRBV7-3 TRBD1 TGTGCCAGCAGGAGGGGGCCGAACACTGAAGCTTTCTTT CASRRGPNTEAFF
TRBJ1-3 NA 16 TRBV30 TRBD1 TGTGCCTGGAAGAGGGGGCCTACAGGGTCTGGAAACACCATATATTTT CAWKRGPTGSGNTIYF
TRBJ2-5 NA 15 TRBV7-9 NA TGTGCCAGCAGCACGAAGGGAAGGGGGGGAGAGACCCAGTACTTC CASSTKGRGGETQYF
TRBJ2-5 once 15 TRBV15 TRBD2 TGTGCCACCAGCAGAGGACTAGCGGGGCAAGAGACCCAGTACTTC CATSRGLAGQETQYF
TRBJ1-1 NA 12 TRBV5-1 NA TGCGCCAGCAGGCGGGACGACGGGGTAGCTTTCTTT CASRRDDGVAFF
TRBJ2-1 few 12 TRBV29-1 NA TGCAGCGTTGAAGGGGCATACAATGAGCAGTTCTTC CSVEGAYNEQFF
TRBJ2-7 NA 15 TRBV6-6 TRBD2 TGTGCCAGCAGGCCTAGCGGGGGGGCTCACTACGAGCAGTACTTC CASRPSGGAHYEQYF
TRBJ2-1 medium-sized 14 TRBV5-1 NA TGCGCCAGCAGCCCCGTCGGGGGCTACAATGAGCAGTTCTTC CASSPVGGYNEQFF
TRBJ2-7 few 11 TRBV4-1 NA TGCGCCAGCAGCCAAAGCGGATGGCAGTACTTC CASSQSGWQYF
TRBJ1-1 NA 15 TRBV7-9 NA TGTGCCAGCAGCTTTCCCACGACAGTTGGCACTGAAGCTTTCTTT CASSFPTTVGTEAFF
TRBJ2-7 NA 19 TRBV19 TRBD2 TGTGCCAGTAGTATTTGTCCGTGTACAGCGGGAGAGGGATCCTACGAGCAGTACTTC CASSICPCTAGEGSYEQYF
TRBJ2-3 NA 11 TRBV20-1 NA TGCAGTGCTAGACTCAGGAATACGCAGTATTTT CSARLRNTQYF
TRBJ2-6 NA 16 TRBV7-7 NA TGTGCTAGCAGTGACCAGGGGGGCTCTGGGGCCAACGTCCTGACTTTC CASSDQGGSGANVLTF
TRBJ1-2 once 13 TRBV4-1 TRBD1 TGCGCCAGCAGCCAGTCGACAGGGCTAGGCTACACCTTC CASSQSTGLGYTF
TRBJ2-4 NA 17 TRBV4-3 NA TGCGCCAGCAGCCAAGGTGTGGGGCTAAGGACCAAAAACATTCAGTACTTC CASSQGVGLRTKNIQYF
TRBJ1-6 NA 13 TRBV19 NA TGTGCCAGTAGTGGGGCCTGGGAATCACCCCTCCACTTT CASSGAWESPLHF
TRBJ2-7 NA 14 TRBV29-1 NA TGCAGCGTTGATCGGCGAGGGCCTACCTACGAGCAGTACTTC CSVDRRGPTYEQYF
TRBJ1-1 NA 17 TRBV2 TRBD1 TGTGCCAGCAGTGAAGAGACAGGGGCCTACTTCGGCACTGAAGCTTTCTTT CASSEETGAYFGTEAFF
TRBJ2-3 NA 14 TRBV5-4 NA TGTGCCAGCAGCTTTGGGCCCGGCACAGATACGCAGTATTTT CASSFGPGTDTQYF
TRBJ2-5 NA 14 TRBV28 NA TGTGCCAGCAGCTCTGACTACCTCCAAGAGACCCAGTACTTC CASSSDYLQETQYF
TRBJ1-4 NA 16 TRBV30 TRBD1 TGTGCCTGGAGGGGACAGGGGATATGGACTAATGAAAAACTGTTTTTT CAWRGQGIWTNEKLFF
TRBJ2-7 NA 15 TRBV30 NA TGTGCCTGGAGTCAACAGCCCTTTAGGGGCTACGAGCAGTACTTC CAWSQQPFRGYEQYF
TRBJ2-3 once 14 TRBV4-3 TRBD2 TGCGCCAGTTCGGTTAGCGGGGGCACAGATACGCAGTATTTT CASSVSGGTDTQYF
TRBJ2-1 once 15 TRBV5-1 TRBD1 TGCGCCAGCAGCTTCGGGCAGGGGGCTTACAATGAGCAGTTCTTC CASSFGQGAYNEQFF
TRBJ2-1 NA 12 TRBV29-1 NA TGCAGCGGCCGACGGGCCTACAATGAGCAGTTCTTC CSGRRAYNEQFF
TRBJ1-2 NA 13 TRBV4-3 TRBD1 TGCGCCAGCAGCCGTGACAGGGGCTATGGCTACACCTTC CASSRDRGYGYTF
TRBJ2-5 NA 12 TRBV6-5 NA TGTGCCAGCACCAGCGACCAAGAGACCCAGTACTTC CASTSDQETQYF
TRBJ2-2 NA 16 TRBV9 NA TGTGCCAGCAGCGTAGTTGGCAGGGGGGTGACCGGGGAGCTGTTTTTT CASSVVGRGVTGELFF
TRBJ2-1 once 16 TRBV4-1 TRBD2 TGCGCCAGCAGCCCGAAGGGTCTAGCGGTTAGGGATGAGCAGTTCTTC CASSPKGLAVRDEQFF
TRBJ2-7 few 13 TRBV9 NA TGTGCCAGCAGCGTAGCCCCAGCGTACGAGCAGTACTTC CASSVAPAYEQYF
TRBJ2-3 NA 16 TRBV7-2 NA TGTGCCAGCAGCTTAGCAGACCTAACAGGAACAGATACGCAGTATTTT CASSLADLTGTDTQYF
TRBJ1-2 NA 15 TRBV5-1 NA TGCGCCAGCAGCTTGGGACAGGCTATAGGTTACGGCTACACCTTC CASSLGQAIGYGYTF